The source of this T cell receptor (beta chain) is a study of T cell responses to AZD1222 COVID-19 vaccine. Assay: immunoSEQ multiplex PCR; the TCRdb copy retains only in-frame clones and omits some. The sample lists about 140,000 clones, 92% occurring once. Notes on the study in general: Spike-wide vaccine-associated CD4 TCRs dominated at 160-218 and 743-854. Increased Spike-specific TCR breadth and depth were observed after two AZD1222 doses.

Concerning this clone: Its specificity is not known.

V shed 7 bases and J 2 bases; nucleotides not matched to a gene: 6. CDR1 and CDR2 from the germline V gene are SGHRS and YFSETQ. The CDR3 is 14 amino acids. The chain combines TRBV5-1 with TRBJ2-3; 8 positions agree with TRBD1. This clonotype was sampled from an adult in good health. Sequenced material: peripheral blood, taken on day 0 of AZD1222 vaccination. The CDR3 spells CASYRDRPTDTQYF. In DNA, the CDR3 is TGCGCCAGCTACCGGGACAGGCCCACAGATACGCAGTATTTT.